This TCR beta chain is from a study of cytomegalovirus exposure and HLA in healthy donors. For the study at large: Approximately 180 million T cells yielded 100 million or so unique TCR beta sequences in earlier analysis.

The PCR employed 60 Vbeta primers together with 13 Jbeta primers. Clones were read by immunoSEQ multiplex PCR, and TCRdb kept only the in-frame ones, dropping some. The table lists about 63,000 clones, more than 65% of them singletons. General study results and limits: Across donors, presence/absence analyses took sequencing depth to be roughly uniform.

Trimming cost V 5 bases and J 4 bases; bases outside gene matches: 5. This CDR3 region has 14 residues. Germline V gene data show CDR1 as SGHRS and CDR2 as YFSETQ. Of note for this clone: No antigen is known for it.

This chain connects TRBV5-1 to TRBJ1-1; TRBD1 matches 10 bases. This sequence was found in a woman aged 30 to 39 in good health and CMV-seronegative. Input material: PBMCs. The CDR3: CASRKGTGVTEAFF. DNA for the CDR3: TGCGCCAGCAGGAAGGGGACAGGGGTCACTGAAGCTTTCTTT.